This T cell receptor beta chain originates from a study of CD8+ T cells in alopecia areata (dated by TCRdb to the late 2010s). A note on the overall study: Treated patients were enrolled in an open-label pilot trial of oral tofacitinib, 5 to 10 mg twice daily, for moderate-to-severe alopecia areata. Scalp clonality was compared across normal scalp (n=4), patchy alopecia areata scalp (n=8), and alopecia totalis/universalis scalp (n=8). Disease severity in treated patients was measured with the SALT score, which quantifies the percentage of affected scalp surface area. Scalp tissue and sorted CD4+ and CD8+ peripheral blood T cells from patchy and totalis/universalis alopecia areata patients and from healthy controls were covered by human TCRbeta sequencing. Patients received tofacitinib for 6 to 18 months and were then followed off drug for 6 months to check for delayed response and recurrence. High-throughput TCRbeta sequencing was used to examine T cell clonal expansion in alopecia areata in both the C3H/HeJ mouse model and human patients. RNA was extracted with the PAXgene miRNA kit for fixed scalp, the miRNeasy kit for PBMCs, and the RNeasy kit for mouse skin. TCRbeta CDR3 regions were amplified by immunoSEQ multiplex PCR with 35 Vbeta forward and 13 Jbeta reverse primers. Biopsies were taken from tofacitinib-treated patients at baseline and at 4 and 24 weeks of treatment, and a later scalp biopsy was taken in several of the tofacitinib-treated patients.

From a lookup of the germline V gene, CDR1 and CDR2 are SGHTA and FQGNSA. Measured from the cysteine to the phenylalanine, the CDR3 is 14 residues long. Kept here is only the CDR3 DNA, which spans 42 bases and is read in frame from base 1. The germline V and J ends show losses of 5 bases and 3 bases respectively, and no gene match explains 6 bases of the junction. Here is what the overall study found, with its caveats: Shared TCR sequences between patients were less evident than in mice, which may be partly attributable to HLA diversity in the patient population. Scalp clonality and the number of expanded CD8+ clones among the top 100 scalp clones were significantly decreased by tofacitinib. Because the treated cohort was small and included a single nonresponder, larger studies are needed to assess links between baseline CD8+ expansion and response. Scalp TCR repertoire analysis is complicated because resident alphabeta T cells in normal human skin are also sequenced, whereas mouse skin is dominated by gammadelta T cells. Many expanded lesional clones were found to persist in scalp and blood during tofacitinib treatment, and relapse after treatment cessation may be partly explained by this persistence. Higher clonality and more expanded CD8+ clones were observed in lesional scalp than in normal scalp, particularly in alopecia totalis/universalis, a finding suggestive of antigenic drive.

The receptor library was made with the immunoSEQ multiplex PCR assay. To provide template for TCR sequencing, every sample had RNA extracted and reverse transcribed into cDNA. SuperScript III was used to make first-strand cDNA, primed with a 2:1 mix of oligo-dT and random hexamers. A synthetic immune receptor repertoire was used to gauge amplification bias, and whatever bias remained was removed computationally. The source study handled its data this way. Raw reads were preprocessed for error removal, and CDR3 was defined according to IMGT conventions as running from the conserved cysteine to phenylalanine. Clonality was computed by normalizing Shannon entropy by log2 of the number of productive unique TCRs and subtracting the result from 1. Scalp TCRbeta sequences were cross-referenced with sorted blood CD4 and CD8 repertoires so that the CD4 or CD8 identity of scalp clones could be inferred. TCRdb provides this immuneACCESS table in a form limited to in-frame rearrangements. Some clones are lacking; in checked studies, under half of them reflect an unresolved V gene, and why the rest are absent is not known. Clonal size and the V and J genes are those of that table, whereas D and trimming came from the DNA. In this sample the table shows more than 90,000 clones, 50% to 75% of which occur a single time. 25% to 30% of the sample belongs to the ten largest clones.

The time point label here, explained by the study, means: around 28 days on oral tofacitinib. The intended sense of this specimen's treatment or condition label: oral pan-JAK inhibitor, 5-10 mg twice daily. Lesional scalp punch biopsies and peripheral blood were collected from alopecia areata patients. PBMCs were isolated by density centrifugation and stained for CD3, CD4 and CD8, after which CD4+ and CD8+ T cells were sorted on a FACSAria. Of note for this clone: No cognate antigen has been identified for it. There are no base qualities to consult, and no much larger clone falls within one base.

This sequence originates from a human donor with alopecia areata. The rearrangement combines TRBV7-2 with TRBJ1-2; TRBD1 aligns with 7 central bases. Material: CD8+ T cells sorted from blood, obtained at week 4, from a patient treated with tofacitinib. The CDR3 amino acid sequence is: CASSQTTGDYGYTF. The nucleotides are TGTGCCAGCAGCCAAACAACAGGGGACTATGGCTACACCTTC.